These 14 T cell receptor beta chains share one sample of origin, sequenced in a study of T-cell reconstitution after alpha-beta-depleted transplantation in children. Unique molecular identifiers tagged the TCRbeta library. A single record per CDR3 protein comes from TCRdb applying MiXCR to the PCR reads. The top ten hold 3% to 4% of the sample, which has some 500,000 distinct CDR3 sequences, approximately 20% seen once. Sequenced material: PBMCs from the stem cell graft donor, taken from the stem cell graft. These receptors came from a human donor who donated a stem cell graft to a child with acute lymphoblastic leukemia.

This clonotype was seen only a few times. This sequence joins TRBV15 and TRBJ1-1; D unclear. The CDR3 runs to 15 residues. V was clipped by 3 bases and J by 0 bases, with 11 bases between them. Per the germline V gene, CDR1 is LNHNV and CDR2 is YYDKDF (reference sequence). The CDR3 protein is CATSSSGVMNTEAFF. The CDR3 DNA reads as TGTGCCACCAGCAGCTCGGGAGTCATGAACACTGAAGCTTTCTTT.

The table lists this clonotype with a few counts. The chain carries TRBV27 and TRBJ2-7, with 14 nucleotides matching TRBD2. Trimming removed 6 bases from V and 3 bases from J; junction bases left unmatched: 4. This CDR3 region has 15 residues. Germline assignment: CDR1 MNHEY and CDR2 SMNVEV (reference sequence). The CDR3 spells CASRGTSGSGYEQYF. Here the CDR3 DNA reads TGTGCCAGCAGAGGGACTAGCGGGAGTGGCTACGAGCAGTACTTC.

This chain connects TRBV12-3 or TRBV12-4 to TRBJ1-3; D unclear. V shed 6 bases and J shed 0 bases, with 12 bases lying between them. The CDR3 runs to 15 residues. The CDR3 sequence: CASRGNTYSGNTIYF. The CDR3 region has the DNA TGTGCCAGCAGGGGGAATACCTACTCTGGAAACACCATATATTTT.

The CDR3 loop reads CASSLALAGAGDEQFF. The CDR3 DNA reads TGTGCCAGCAGTTTAGCCCTAGCGGGAGCGGGTGATGAGCAGTTCTTC. The chain couples TRBV27 to TRBJ2-1, with 10 bases aligning to TRBD2. Germline CDR1 is MNHEY and CDR2 is SMNVEV (reference sequence). V shed 2 bases, J shed 8 bases, and the junction held 9 bases outside the gene matches. The CDR3 is made up of 16 amino acids.

This clonotype turned up a few times. The chain links TRBV10-2 to TRBJ2-2; D may correspond to TRBD1 or TRBD2 (5 bases each). Germline V CDR1 and CDR2: WSHSY, SAAADI. The length of the CDR3 is 12 residues. V was clipped by 8 bases and J by 5 bases, with 9 bases between them. The CDR3 loop is CASAWGTGELFF. As DNA, the CDR3 is TGCGCCAGCGCATGGGGGACCGGGGAGCTGTTTTTT.

V gene TRBV7-2 combines with J gene TRBJ1-6, with D unclear. Trimming removed 1 base at V and 0 bases at J, with 7 bases between. Germline CDR1 SGHTA, CDR2 FQGNSA. The CDR3 totals 16 residues. CDR3 in amino acids: CASSLGLSSYNSPLHF. As DNA, the CDR3 is TGTGCCAGCAGCTTAGGACTGAGCTCCTATAATTCACCCCTCCACTTT.

This sequence joins TRBV7-9 and TRBJ2-7; possible D gene TRBD2, 6 bases. Looked up from germline, CDR1 is SEHNR and CDR2 is FQNEAQ (reference sequence). V lost 8 bases and J 6 bases, leaving 17 bases between the germline ends. The CDR3 is made up of 13 amino acids. Here the CDR3 DNA reads TGTGCCAGCGCATGGCGGGACTCCCCCGAGCAGTACTTC. Translated, it gives CASAWRDSPEQYF.

This chain uses TRBV29-1 with TRBJ2-5, with D tentatively TRBD1 (5 bases). Between the trimmed V and J ends, which lost 7 bases and 4 bases, there was a span of 19 bases. This CDR3 has 14 residues. Looked up from germline, CDR1 is SQVTM and CDR2 is ANQGSEA. The CDR3 DNA follows: TGCAGCGGTACCGGATCAGGGAACAGAGAGACCCAGTACTTC. It encodes CSGTGSGNRETQYF. The whole variable domain, filled in from reference TRBV29-1 and TRBJ2-5, reads SAVISQKPSRDICQRGTSLTIQCQVDSQVTMMFWYRQQPGQSLTLIATANQGSEATYESGFVIDKFPISRPNLTFSTLTVSNMSPEDSSIYLCSGTGSGNRETQYFGPGTRLLVL.

The genes are TRBV12-3 or TRBV12-4 and TRBJ2-4; 10 nucleotides line up with TRBD2. The CDR3 runs 17 residues. Trimming removed 3 bases from V and 9 bases from J; junction bases left unmatched: 14. Here the CDR3 DNA reads TGTGCCAGCAGTTTTTCCCAGCGGGAGGGCCGTTCGGGCATTCAGTACTTC. This encodes CASSFSQREGRSGIQYF.

This clonotype appeared a few times. This chain connects TRBV5-6 to TRBJ2-7; TRBD2 matches at 7 bases. Germline-derived CDR1 and CDR2 are SGHDT and YYEEEE. The V gene end was trimmed by 1 base and the J gene end by 6 bases; junction bases not matched to a gene: 7. This CDR3 comprises 14 residues. The CDR3 DNA is TGTGCCAGCAGCTTGTATCCGCGGGAGTTCGAGCAGTACTTC. Translating it yields CASSLYPREFEQYF.

This clonotype was recorded many times. In DNA, the CDR3 is TGTGCCAGTTCTTGGTGGGGAAGCACAGATACGCAGTATTTT. It encodes CASSWWGSTDTQYF. V and J are TRBV10-3 and TRBJ2-3; D is undetermined. This CDR3 has 14 amino acids. Per germline, CDR1 ENHRY and CDR2 SYGVKD. V lost 10 bases to trimming and J lost 0 bases, with 14 bases between them.

A few counts support this clonotype. This rearrangement joins TRBV29-1 to TRBJ1-1, with 8 bases identical to TRBD1. The junction had 6 bases not matched to a gene; V was cut back by 7 bases and J by 5 bases. CDR3 size: 12 residues. In germline, CDR1 is SQVTM, CDR2 ANQGSEA. The CDR3 spells CSAGTGGTEAFF. In nucleotides, the CDR3 is TGCAGCGCTGGGACAGGTGGGACTGAAGCTTTCTTT.

The rearrangement links TRBV4-2 to TRBJ2-3, with 11 nucleotides matching TRBD2. From germline, CDR1 is LGHNA and CDR2 YNFKEQ. Germline trimming cut 2 bases from V and 0 bases from J; bases unmatched to any gene: 7. This CDR3 spans 18 amino acids. The CDR3 nucleotides are TGTGCCAGCAGCCAACGGCTTAGCGGGAGGGCTAGCACAGATACGCAGTATTTT. The encoded protein is CASSQRLSGRASTDTQYF.

The sample holds a few counts of this clonotype. The chain carries TRBV7-8 and TRBJ2-4; the D gene could be TRBD1 or TRBD2 (5 bases each). V lost 2 bases, J lost 1 base, and 15 bases lay in between. The V gene's germline CDR1 is SGHVS and CDR2 FQNEAQ. This CDR3 has 17 residues. CDR3 loop: CASSLSRGGGAKNIQYF. The CDR3 coding sequence is TGTGCCAGCAGCTTAAGCCGCGGTGGGGGTGCCAAAAACATTCAGTACTTC.